Each of the 10 T cell receptor beta chains below was sequenced from the same sample in a study of blood T cells in healthy people across ages. Then a second PCR, running roughly 6 to 11 cycles, was carried out with a sample-barcoded 5' primer and a J-beta primer mix. Via MiXCR, TCRdb re-called the 5' RACE reads, giving one row per CDR3 protein. The data contain hundreds of thousands of distinct CDR3 sequences, 46% of them seen just once; the ten biggest clones take up 15% to 20%. Input material: blood. Source of these receptors: an elderly man in good health.

The rearrangement links TRBV28 to TRBJ1-2; D remains ambiguous. Trimming removed 5 bases at V and 1 base at J, with 14 bases between. CDR3 length: 15 residues. Germline-derived CDR1 and CDR2 are MDHEN and SYDVKM. CDR3 sequence reads: CASSPPGRNNYGYTF. The CDR3 DNA reads TGTGCCAGCAGTCCACCTGGACGGAATAACTATGGCTACACCTTC.

The chain recombines TRBV7-3 with TRBJ2-1, with 14 bases lining up with TRBD2. The V segment lost 6 bases and the J segment 8 bases; nucleotides outside the gene matches: 6. The V gene's germline CDR1 is SGHTA and CDR2 FQGTGA. The CDR3 runs 15 residues. In DNA, the CDR3 is TGTGCCAGCAGTCAGGGGGGACTAGCGGGAGATGAGCAGTTCTTC. Its translation: CASSQGGLAGDEQFF.

Points on this clonotype: This sequence may be a read error, since a much larger clone differs from it by one base. The chain carries TRBV15 and TRBJ2-1; weak D call: TRBD1 (6 bases). V was trimmed by 2 bases and J by 6 bases, leaving 20 bases between them. Germline V CDR1 and CDR2: LNHNV, YYDKDF (reference sequence). This CDR3 region has 17 residues. The CDR3 nucleotides are TGTGCCACCAGCAGACCTCTATCCCGGGACAACCCCAATGAGCAGTTCTTC. Its protein product is CATSRPLSRDNPNEQFF.

V and J are TRBV7-2 and TRBJ1-1; no reliable D call. V lost 2 bases to trimming and J lost 7 bases, with 14 bases between them. CDR3 size: 14 residues. CDR1 and CDR2 (germline): SGHTA, FQGNSA. This chain's CDR3 is CASSLWAAMGEAFF. The CDR3 coding sequence is TGTGCCAGCAGCTTATGGGCGGCAATGGGTGAAGCTTTCTTT.

V gene TRBV9 combines with J gene TRBJ2-7, with D perhaps TRBD2 (6 bases). V was trimmed by 0 bases and J by 7 bases, leaving 11 bases between them. This CDR3 spans 13 amino acids. CDR1 and CDR2 (germline): SGDLS, YYNGEE. In DNA, the CDR3 is TGTGCCAGCAGCGTAGGCCCTAGCGATGAGCAGTACTTC. Its protein product is CASSVGPSDEQYF.

The chain links TRBV12-3 or TRBV12-4 to TRBJ2-3; D tentatively fits TRBD1 or TRBD2 (6 bases each). V gave up 10 bases and J gave up 0 bases, with 23 bases separating them. This CDR3 region has 17 residues. CDR3 coding DNA: TGTGCCACCCGGATAGGGGGGAATGCGGGGAGCACAGATACGCAGTATTTT. Encoded protein: CATRIGGNAGSTDTQYF.

With respect to this clonotype: The junction departs from the called germline gene at one end, perhaps through a read error. The rearrangement uses TRBV27 and TRBJ1-1; 8 bases align to TRBD1. This CDR3 has 14 residues. CDR1 and CDR2 from the germline V gene are MNHEY and SMNVEV (reference sequence). Here the CDR3 reads CAGRSDRGASVAFF. CDR3 bases: TGTGCCGGCAGGTCCGACAGGGGAGCAAGTGTAGCTTTCTTT.

V is TRBV12-3 or TRBV12-4 and J is TRBJ1-5, with D hard to call. V was pared by 4 bases and J by 4 bases, with 14 bases between. The CDR3 sequence is 15 residues long. Written as DNA, the CDR3 is TGTGCCAGCAGTTCCGACACCGGCGGGAATCAGCCCCAGCATTTT. Translating gives CASSSDTGGNQPQHF.

The chain carries TRBV5-1 and TRBJ2-5, with no clear D. The CDR3 consists of 14 residues. The germline V and J ends were trimmed by 0 bases and 4 bases, with 10 bases remaining between them. Germline CDR1 and CDR2: SGHRS and YFSETQ. The CDR3 DNA is TGCGCCAGCAGCTTGGGGGTAGTTGGAGAGACCCAGTACTTC. Its translation is CASSLGVVGETQYF.

This clonotype turned up a few times. The V call is TRBV14, the J call TRBJ2-1, with 7 bases aligning to TRBD2. Germline CDR1 SGHDN, CDR2 FVKESK. V lost 3 bases, J lost 0 bases, and 8 bases stayed unmatched. The CDR3 loop spans 17 amino acids. The chain's CDR3 is CASSHYRDYFSYNEQFF. In DNA form, the CDR3 reads TGTGCCAGCAGCCATTACCGGGACTACTTCTCCTACAATGAGCAGTTCTTC.